The rows below give T cell receptor beta chains drawn from one sample of a study of cytomegalovirus exposure and HLA in healthy donors. Measured with immunoSEQ multiplex PCR; TCRdb has only the in-frame clones, and not every one. The table lists approximately 93,000 clones, around 84% of them singletons. The sequenced sample consisted of PBMCs. The receptors here all came from a woman between 40 and 55 years old in good health and CMV-seronegative. The CDR3 runs from the conserved cysteine through the conserved F or W. Each record gives: clone size, V gene, J gene, D gene, CDR3 DNA, CDR3 protein. D genes are given only for firm matches. Rows give clone size only sometimes, using once, few, many, or a class for an expanded clone.

.	TRBV2	TRBJ1-3	TRBD1	TGTGCCAGCAGCCCGGACAGGGTCGTTAGAAACACCATATATTTT	CASSPDRVVRNTIYF
.	TRBV4-3	TRBJ2-3	TRBD2	TGCGCCAGCAGCCAAGAGTCAGCGGGAGGCACAGATACGCAGTATTTT	CASSQESAGGTDTQYF
.	TRBV19	TRBJ1-1	.	TGTGCCAGTACCGCAAGGTCCGGGGTGTTCAACACTGAAGCTTTCTTT	CASTARSGVFNTEAFF
.	TRBV29-1	TRBJ1-1	.	TGCAGCGCCCACGGGGGGGGGACTGAAGCTTTCTTT	CSAHGGGTEAFF
.	TRBV13	TRBJ2-1	TRBD2	TGTGCCAGCAGCTCCAATTTTGAAGGGACTAGCGGAGTAGAGCAGTTCTTC	CASSSNFEGTSGVEQFF
.	TRBV19	TRBJ1-1	.	TGTGCCAGTAGTATCTCGCGGGGACTGGGACGGCCGAACACTGAAGCTTTCTTT	CASSISRGLGRPNTEAFF
.	TRBV2	TRBJ2-3	.	TGTGCCAGCAGTGAGTTGCGGCGGATACGCACAGATACGCAGTATTTT	CASSELRRIRTDTQYF
.	TRBV29-1	TRBJ2-2	TRBD2	TGCAGCGTCGGGGGGACCGGGGAGCTGTTTTTT	CSVGGTGELFF
.	TRBV4-2	TRBJ2-7	.	TGTGCCAGCAGCCGGGATCAGACAGGCTCCTACGAGCAGTACTTC	CASSRDQTGSYEQYF
.	TRBV27	TRBJ1-3	.	TGTGCCAGCAGTTCCTCCGTAGGGGGAGGAAACACCATATATTTT	CASSSSVGGGNTIYF
.	TRBV27	TRBJ2-1	TRBD2	TGTGCCAGCAGATCGATGACTAGCGGGTTCTCTAATGAGCAGTTCTTC	CASRSMTSGFSNEQFF
once	TRBV11-2	TRBJ1-5	TRBD1	TGTGCCAGCAGCTTAGGACAGGGGGGTGGATGGAGCAATCAGCCCCAGCATTTT	CASSLGQGGGWSNQPQHF
.	TRBV5-6	TRBJ2-7	.	TGTGCCAGCAGCTTGGGCAGGGGAGGGGAGCAGTACTTC	CASSLGRGGEQYF
.	TRBV6-1	TRBJ2-1	TRBD2	TGTGCCATCGGGGGGGGACTAGCGGGGAGCAATGAGCAGTTCTTC	CAIGGGLAGSNEQFF
.	TRBV15	TRBJ2-1	.	TGTGCCACCAGCAGAGAAGGAGGGGGCGGCTACAATGAGCAGTTCTTC	CATSREGGGGYNEQFF
.	TRBV18	TRBJ2-3	.	TGTGCCAGCTCACGCACAGGCAGCACAGATACGCAGTATTTT	CASSRTGSTDTQYF
.	TRBV5-1	TRBJ2-7	TRBD1	TGCGCCAGCAGCTCGGGACAGAATACTCTGTTTCACTACGAGCAGTACTTC	CASSSGQNTLFHYEQYF
.	TRBV28	TRBJ1-5	TRBD1	TGTGCCAGCGGAACAGGGGGCGAAGGCCGGCCCCAGCATTTT	CASGTGGEGRPQHF
.	TRBV7-3	TRBJ2-6	.	TGTGCCAGCAGCTTAGAGGCGCCGGGCTCTGGGGCCAACGTCCTGACTTTC	CASSLEAPGSGANVLTF
.	TRBV6-5	TRBJ1-2	TRBD1	TGTGCCAGCAGTTCGGGACAGTCTTACTATGGCTACACCTTC	CASSSGQSYYGYTF
.	TRBV6-1	TRBJ2-3	TRBD1	TGTGCCAGCATGACAGGGGGGGGCCCAGATACGCAGTATTTT	CASMTGGGPDTQYF
.	TRBV5-1	TRBJ2-5	.	TGCGCCAGCAGCAGATTTGGCGGGCCCCAAGAGACCCAGTACTTC	CASSRFGGPQETQYF
.	TRBV2	TRBJ2-1	.	TGTGCCAGCAGTCGTACGAGTCTAGGGGGACCTGAGCAGTTCTTC	CASSRTSLGGPEQFF
.	TRBV5-4	TRBJ2-5	.	TGTGCCAGCAGCCATAACAGGGAGGAGACCCAGTACTTC	CASSHNREETQYF
once	TRBV5-4	TRBJ2-7	.	TGTGCCAGCAGCTTGGGATTAGTACCTTCCTACGAGCAGTACTTC	CASSLGLVPSYEQYF
.	TRBV7-8	TRBJ1-5	TRBD1	TGTGCCAGCAGCTTAGTTCACAGGGGAAGCAATCAGCCCCAGCATTTT	CASSLVHRGSNQPQHF
.	TRBV6-1	TRBJ1-2	.	TGTGCCAGCAGACCAGGGAGGGGACTGTCTTATGGCTACACCTTC	CASRPGRGLSYGYTF
once	TRBV14	TRBJ2-1	TRBD2	TGTGCCAGCGGTAGGGCGGGACTAGCCTACAATGAGCAGTTCTTC	CASGRAGLAYNEQFF
.	TRBV14	TRBJ1-5	.	TGTGCCAGCAGCCACACGGGTGAGGGACAGCCCCAGCATTTT	CASSHTGEGQPQHF
.	TRBV19	TRBJ2-6	.	TGTGCCAGTAGTATAGCCCTCAAGGGAGACTTCTCTGGGGCCAACGTCCTGACTTTC	CASSIALKGDFSGANVLTF
.	TRBV15	TRBJ2-2	.	TGTGCCACCAGCAGAGACAGGGTAGTCGAGGGGGAGCTGTTTTTT	CATSRDRVVEGELFF
.	TRBV28	TRBJ1-2	TRBD1	TGTGCCAGCACCGCGACAGGGTTTAACTATGGCTACACCTTC	CASTATGFNYGYTF
.	TRBV6-5	TRBJ1-1	.	TGTGCCAGCACTTTACTCCGGAACACTGAAGCTTTCTTT	CASTLLRNTEAFF
.	TRBV6-4	TRBJ1-1	.	TGTGCCAGCAGTGTGAAAGGGGCGGACACTGAAGCTTTCTTT	CASSVKGADTEAFF
once	TRBV29-1	TRBJ2-1	TRBD1	TGCAGCGTTGAAGTGGGACAGGGGTTTAATGAGCAGTTCTTC	CSVEVGQGFNEQFF
.	TRBV12-5	TRBJ1-4	TRBD1	TGTGCTAGTGGTTTGCCTCCCAACAGGGGTGAAAAACTGTTTTTT	CASGLPPNRGEKLFF
.	TRBV9	TRBJ2-1	TRBD2	TGTGCCAGCAGCGTTAGCGGGGATAGCTCCTACAATGAGCAGTTCTTC	CASSVSGDSSYNEQFF
.	TRBV29-1	TRBJ1-1	TRBD1	TGCAGCGCGTACCAGGGGGTGAACACTGAAGCTTTCTTT	CSAYQGVNTEAFF
.	TRBV15	TRBJ1-4	.	TGTGCCACCGACTCGGGAAAGAAAGAAAAACTGTTTTTT	CATDSGKKEKLFF
.	TRBV7-9	TRBJ2-7	.	TGTGCCAGCAGCCCCGTAGTACGCGAGCAGTACTTC	CASSPVVREQYF
.	TRBV5-1	TRBJ1-2	.	TGCGCCAGCACCTTGGAGGAGGGGTTAGGAGGCTACACCTTC	CASTLEEGLGGYTF
.	TRBV6-5	TRBJ2-1	.	TGTGCCACCAAGGCGGGCTACTCCTACAATGAGCAGTTCTTC	CATKAGYSYNEQFF
once	TRBV21-1	TRBJ2-7	.	TGTGCCAGCAGCAAAGTGAGGCGGGAGTACGAGCAGTACTTC	CASSKVRREYEQYF